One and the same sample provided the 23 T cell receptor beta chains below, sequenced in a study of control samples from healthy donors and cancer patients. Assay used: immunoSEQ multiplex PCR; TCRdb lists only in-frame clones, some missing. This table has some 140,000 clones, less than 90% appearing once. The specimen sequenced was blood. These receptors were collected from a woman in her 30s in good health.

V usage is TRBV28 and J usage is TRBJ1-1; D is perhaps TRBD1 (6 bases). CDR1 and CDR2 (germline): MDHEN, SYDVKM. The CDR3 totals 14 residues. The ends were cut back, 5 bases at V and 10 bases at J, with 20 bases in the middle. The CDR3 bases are TGTGCCAGCAGTCAAAGGACAGCAGCTGAAGGAGCTTTCTTT. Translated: CASSQRTAAEGAFF.

The CDR3 is CASSPVSGALETQYF. DNA of the CDR3: TGTGCCAGCTCACCAGTTTCGGGGGCTTTAGAGACCCAGTACTTC. This chain connects TRBV18 to TRBJ2-5; TRBD1 or TRBD2 may be the D gene (6 bases each). V was cut by 2 bases and J by 4 bases, with 14 bases left in between. This CDR3 contains 15 residues. Germline loops: CDR1 KGHSH, CDR2 LQKENI.

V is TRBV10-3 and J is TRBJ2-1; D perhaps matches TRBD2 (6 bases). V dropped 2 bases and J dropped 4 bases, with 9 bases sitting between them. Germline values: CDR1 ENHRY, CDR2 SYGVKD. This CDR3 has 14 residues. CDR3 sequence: CAISEGGMYNEQFF. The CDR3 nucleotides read TGTGCCATCAGTGAGGGGGGGATGTACAATGAGCAGTTCTTC.

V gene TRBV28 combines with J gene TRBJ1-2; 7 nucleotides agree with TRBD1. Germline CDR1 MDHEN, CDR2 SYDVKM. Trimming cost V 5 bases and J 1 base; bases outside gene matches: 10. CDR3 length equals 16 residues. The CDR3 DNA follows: TGTGCCAGCAGTCTCCCCCGGGACAGCCTTAACTATGGCTACACCTTC. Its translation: CASSLPRDSLNYGYTF.

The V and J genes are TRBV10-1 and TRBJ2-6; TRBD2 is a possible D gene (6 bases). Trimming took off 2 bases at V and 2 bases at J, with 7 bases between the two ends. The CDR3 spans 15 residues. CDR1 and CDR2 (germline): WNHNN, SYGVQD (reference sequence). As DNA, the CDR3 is TGCGCCAGCAGTGAGCGCGGGACTGGGGCCAACGTCCTGACTTTC. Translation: CASSERGTGANVLTF.

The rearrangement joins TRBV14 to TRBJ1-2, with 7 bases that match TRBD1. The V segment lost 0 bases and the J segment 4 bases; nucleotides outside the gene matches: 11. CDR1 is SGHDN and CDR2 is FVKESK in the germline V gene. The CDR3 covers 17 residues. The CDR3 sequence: CASSQENVGTVSYGYTF. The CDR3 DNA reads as TGTGCCAGCAGCCAAGAAAACGTCGGGACAGTGTCCTATGGCTACACCTTC.

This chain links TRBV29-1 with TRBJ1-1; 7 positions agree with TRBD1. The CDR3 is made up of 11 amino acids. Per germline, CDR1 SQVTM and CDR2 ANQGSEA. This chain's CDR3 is CTTGVNTEAFF. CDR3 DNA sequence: TGCACTACAGGGGTGAACACTGAAGCTTTCTTT. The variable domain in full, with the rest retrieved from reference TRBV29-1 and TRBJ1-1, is SAVISQKPSRDICQRGTSLTIQCQVDSQVTMMFWYRQQPGQSLTLIATANQGSEATYESGFVIDKFPISRPNLTFSTLTVSNMSPEDSSIYLCTTGVNTEAFFGQGTRLTVV.

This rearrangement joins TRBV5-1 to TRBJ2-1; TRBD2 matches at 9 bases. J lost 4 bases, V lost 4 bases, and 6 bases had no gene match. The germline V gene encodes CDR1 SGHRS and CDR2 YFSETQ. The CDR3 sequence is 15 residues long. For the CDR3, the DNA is TGCGCCAGCAGCCAGTCTAGCGGGACTTACAATGAGCAGTTCTTC. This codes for CASSQSSGTYNEQFF.

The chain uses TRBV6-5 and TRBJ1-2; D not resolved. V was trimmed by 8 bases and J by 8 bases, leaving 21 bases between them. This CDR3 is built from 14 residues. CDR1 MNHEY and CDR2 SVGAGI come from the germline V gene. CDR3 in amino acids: CASLRPVPGSGYTF. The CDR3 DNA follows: TGTGCCAGCCTCCGGCCCGTCCCGGGGAGCGGCTACACCTTC.

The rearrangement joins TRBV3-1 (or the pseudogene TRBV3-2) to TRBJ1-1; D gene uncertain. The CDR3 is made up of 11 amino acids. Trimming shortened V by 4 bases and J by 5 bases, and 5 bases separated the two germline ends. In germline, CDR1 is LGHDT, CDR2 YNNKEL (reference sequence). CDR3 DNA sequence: TGTGCCAGCAGCCCGGGGACTGAAGCTTTCTTT. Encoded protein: CASSPGTEAFF.

CDR3 amino acids: CASSIEGQGGELFF. CDR3 DNA: TGTGCCAGTAGTATCGAAGGGCAGGGCGGGGAGCTGTTTTTT. The chain uses TRBV19 and TRBJ2-2; D is perhaps TRBD1 (5 bases). Germline loops: CDR1 LNHDA, CDR2 SQIVND (reference sequence). The CDR3 extends over 14 amino acids. V was shortened by 3 bases and J by 7 bases, with 12 bases between the two germline ends.

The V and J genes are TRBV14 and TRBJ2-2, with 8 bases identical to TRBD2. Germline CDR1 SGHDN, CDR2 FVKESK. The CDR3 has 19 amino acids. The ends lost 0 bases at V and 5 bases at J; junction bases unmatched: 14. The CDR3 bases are TGTGCCAGCAGCCAAGATCCTTTTCCGGCGGGAGGACCAACCGGGGAGCTGTTTTTT. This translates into CASSQDPFPAGGPTGELFF.

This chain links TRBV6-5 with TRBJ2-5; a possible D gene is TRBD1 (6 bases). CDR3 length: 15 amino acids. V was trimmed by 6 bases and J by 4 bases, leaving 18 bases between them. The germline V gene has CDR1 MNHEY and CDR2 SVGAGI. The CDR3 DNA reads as TGTGCCAGCAGACCCGACAGGTTGGGTGGAGAGACCCAGTACTTC. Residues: CASRPDRLGGETQYF.

CDR3 region: CASSLRTETQYF. CDR3 bases: TGTGCCAGCAGCTTAAGGACAGAAACCCAGTACTTC. The genes are TRBV5-4 and TRBJ2-5; the D gene is possibly TRBD1 (6 bases). Trimming left V 2 bases short and J 8 bases short, with 10 bases between. Germline loops: CDR1 SGHNT, CDR2 YYREEE (reference sequence). This CDR3 contains 12 residues. Filled out from reference TRBV5-4 and TRBJ2-5, the complete variable domain reads ETGVTQSPTHLIKTRGQQVTLRCSSQSGHNTVSWYQQALGQGPQFIFQYYREEENGRGNFPPRFSGLQFPNYSSELNVNALELDDSALYLCASSLRTETQYFGPGTRLLVL.

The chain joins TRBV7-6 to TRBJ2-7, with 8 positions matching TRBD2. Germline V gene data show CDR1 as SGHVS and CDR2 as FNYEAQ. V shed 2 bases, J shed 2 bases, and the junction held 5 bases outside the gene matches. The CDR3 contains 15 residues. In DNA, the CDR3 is TGTGCCAGCAGCTTAATGGTAGCGGGACCCTACGAGCAGTACTTC. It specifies CASSLMVAGPYEQYF.

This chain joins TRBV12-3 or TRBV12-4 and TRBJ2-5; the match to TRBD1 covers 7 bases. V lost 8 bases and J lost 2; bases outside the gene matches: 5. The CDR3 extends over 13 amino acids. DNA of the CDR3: TGTGCCAGCGGAGACAGGGTTCAAGAGACCCAGTACTTC. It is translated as CASGDRVQETQYF.

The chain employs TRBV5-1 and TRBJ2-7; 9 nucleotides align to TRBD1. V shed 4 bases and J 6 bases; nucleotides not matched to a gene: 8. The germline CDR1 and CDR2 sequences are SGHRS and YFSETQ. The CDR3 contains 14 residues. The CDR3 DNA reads TGCGCCAGCAGCACCGGGACAGGGTTTGTCGAGCAGTACTTC. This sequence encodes CASSTGTGFVEQYF. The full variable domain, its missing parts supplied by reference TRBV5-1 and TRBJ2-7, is KAGVTQTPRYLIKTRGQQVTLSCSPISGHRSVSWYQQTPGQGLQFLFEYFSETQRNKGNFPGRFSGRQFSNSRSEMNVSTLELGDSALYLCASSTGTGFVEQYFGPGTRLTVT.

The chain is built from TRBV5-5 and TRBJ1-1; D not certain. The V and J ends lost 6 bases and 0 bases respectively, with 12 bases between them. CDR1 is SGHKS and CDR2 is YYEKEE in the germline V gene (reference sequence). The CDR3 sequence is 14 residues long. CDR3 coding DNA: TGTGCCAGCACCCTAACCGGGCTGAACACTGAAGCTTTCTTT. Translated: CASTLTGLNTEAFF.

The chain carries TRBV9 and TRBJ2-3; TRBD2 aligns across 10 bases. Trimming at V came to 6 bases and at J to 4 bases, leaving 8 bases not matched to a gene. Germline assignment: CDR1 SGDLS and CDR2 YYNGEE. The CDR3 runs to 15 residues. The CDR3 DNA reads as TGTGCCAGCATGACGGGACTAGCGCGCTCAGATACGCAGTATTTT. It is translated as CASMTGLARSDTQYF. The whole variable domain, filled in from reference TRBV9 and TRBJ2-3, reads DSGVTQTPKHLITATGQRVTLRCSPRSGDLSVYWYQQSLDQGLQFLIQYYNGEERAKGNILERFSAQQFPDLHSELNLSSLELGDSALYFCASMTGLARSDTQYFGPGTRLTVL.

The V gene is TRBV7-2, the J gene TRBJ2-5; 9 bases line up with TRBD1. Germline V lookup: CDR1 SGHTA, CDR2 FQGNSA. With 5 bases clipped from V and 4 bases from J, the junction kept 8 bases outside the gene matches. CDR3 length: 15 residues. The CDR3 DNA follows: TGTGCCAGCAGCCTCCCGGGACAGGGATTAGAGACCCAGTACTTC. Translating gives CASSLPGQGLETQYF.

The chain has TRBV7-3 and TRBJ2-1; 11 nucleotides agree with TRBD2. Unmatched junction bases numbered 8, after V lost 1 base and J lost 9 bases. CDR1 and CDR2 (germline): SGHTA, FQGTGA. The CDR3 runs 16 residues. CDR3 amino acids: CASSLNSGRAGSEQFF. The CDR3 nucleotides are TGTGCCAGCAGCTTAAATAGCGGGAGGGCCGGGAGTGAGCAGTTCTTC. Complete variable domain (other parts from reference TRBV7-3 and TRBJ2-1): GAGVSQTPSNKVTEKGKYVELRCDPISGHTALYWYRQSLGQGPEFLIYFQGTGAADDSGLPNDRFFAVRPEGSVSTLKIQRTERGDSAVYLCASSLNSGRAGSEQFFGPGTRLTVL.

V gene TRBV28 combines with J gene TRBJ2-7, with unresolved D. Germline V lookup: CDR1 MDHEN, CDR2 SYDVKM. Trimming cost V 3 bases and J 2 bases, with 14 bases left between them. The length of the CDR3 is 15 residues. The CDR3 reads CASSLPSDWAYEQYF. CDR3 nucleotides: TGTGCCAGCAGTTTGCCCTCAGACTGGGCCTACGAGCAGTACTTC.

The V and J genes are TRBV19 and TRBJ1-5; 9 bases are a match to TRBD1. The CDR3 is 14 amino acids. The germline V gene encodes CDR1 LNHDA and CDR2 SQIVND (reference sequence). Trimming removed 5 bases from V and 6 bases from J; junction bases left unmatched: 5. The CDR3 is CASSRTGAGQPQHF. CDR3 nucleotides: TGTGCCAGTAGTCGGACAGGGGCTGGTCAGCCCCAGCATTTT.